This T cell receptor (beta chain) came from a study of T cells in Graves' hyperthyroidism and ophthalmopathy. Regarding the study as a whole: Clonotypes that were expanded in thyroid above 0.001 mostly appeared in blood too.

Many counts were recorded for this clonotype. The antigen is not known. Per germline, CDR1 MDHEN and CDR2 SYDVKM. Losses at the gene ends were 10 bases for V and 3 bases for J; bases not matched to a gene: 14. CDR3 length: 16 amino acids. Regions amplified from RNA transcripts were the TCR beta CDR3 regions. In the first-round RT-PCR of the TCR CDR3, the HTBI primer set was used. In TCRdb, the multiplex PCR reads were re-called with MiXCR into one record per CDR3 protein. The table has hundreds of thousands of distinct CDR3 sequences, 16% seen once. The study left out patients who had uncontrolled infection, other autoimmune disease, pregnancy or lactation.

The clonotype was recovered from a woman in her late teens or twenties with Graves' hyperthyroidism. Material: blood. The chain carries TRBV28 and TRBJ2-3; TRBD2 agrees at 9 bases. The CDR3: CATRTRSSGMTDTQYF. The DNA for the CDR3 is TGTGCCACAAGGACCAGATCTAGCGGGATGACAGATACGCAGTATTTT. The whole variable domain, remainder taken from reference TRBV28 and TRBJ2-3, is DVKVTQSSRYLVKRTGEKVFLECVQDMDHENMFWYRQDPGLGLRLIYFSYDVKMKEKGDIPEGYSVSREKKERFSLILESASTNQTSMYLCATRTRSSGMTDTQYFGPGTRLTVL.